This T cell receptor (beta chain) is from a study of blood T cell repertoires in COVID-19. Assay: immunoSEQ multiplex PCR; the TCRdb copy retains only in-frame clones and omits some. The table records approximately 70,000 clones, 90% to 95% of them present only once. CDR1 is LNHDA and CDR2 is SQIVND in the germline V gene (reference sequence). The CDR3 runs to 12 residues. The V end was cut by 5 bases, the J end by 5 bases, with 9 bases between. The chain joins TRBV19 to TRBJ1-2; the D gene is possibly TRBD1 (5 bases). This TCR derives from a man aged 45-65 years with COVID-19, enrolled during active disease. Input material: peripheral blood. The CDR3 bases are TGTGCCAGTAGTCCACCAGGGTATGGCTACACCTTC. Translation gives CASSPPGYGYTF.